Shown below are 19 T cell receptor beta chains from a single sample sequenced in a study of T cells expressing NK-cell markers. After re-calling the 5' RACE reads, TCRdb lists one entry per CDR3 protein, DNA absent. Recorded for this sample: about 160,000 distinct CDR3 sequences. Material for sequencing was blood T cells: a sorted CD56 or NKG2C T cell subset, CD4+ or CD8+ T cells, or bulk PBMC T cells (not recorded which). The receptors stem from a woman between 18 and 69 years old in good health.

The J gene is TRBJ1-1, the V gene TRBV2; without DNA, the TCRdb call of TRBD1 cannot be checked. Germline CDR1 reads SNHLY; CDR2 reads FYNNEI. This CDR3 spans 14 amino acids. The CDR3 loop reads CASSETGMNTEAFF.

The rearrangement links TRBV9 to TRBJ2-3; the TCRdb call, TRBD2, lacks DNA for checking. Germline V gene data show CDR1 as SGDLS and CDR2 as YYNGEE. This CDR3 has 15 residues. The CDR3 sequence: CASSPQRFSTDTQYF.

The rearrangement joins TRBV14 to TRBJ2-7; TCRdb's assignment of TRBD2 cannot be checked, as there is no DNA. The CDR3 spans 13 residues. From germline, CDR1 is SGHDN and CDR2 FVKESK. The CDR3 protein is CASSPTTTYEQYF. Supplemented by reference TRBV14 and TRBJ2-7, the full variable domain reads EAGVTQFPSHSVIEKGQTVTLRCDPISGHDNLYWYRRVMGKEIKFLLHFVKESKQDESGMPNNRFLAERTGGTYSTLKVQPAELEDSGVYFCASSPTTTYEQYFGPGTRLTVT.

This rearrangement joins TRBV20-1 to TRBJ2-3; TCRdb calls TRBD2, which cannot be checked without DNA. The CDR3 spans 15 residues. Germline CDR1 and CDR2: DFQATT and SNEGSKA (reference sequence). This CDR3 reads CSADYGGGPTDTQYF.

CDR3 amino acids: CASSQVLGKQGVEYF. The rearrangement joins TRBV4-2 to TRBJ2-7; TCRdb proposes TRBD1, but this gene call is untestable without DNA. Germline CDR1 is LGHNA and CDR2 is YNFKEQ. This CDR3 contains 15 residues.

This chain joins TRBV5-1 and TRBJ2-5; checking the TCRdb D call of TRBD2 is not possible without DNA. The CDR3 consists of 14 residues. CDR1 and CDR2 from the germline V gene are SGHRS and YFSETQ. This CDR3 reads CASMEGGLQETQYF.

V is TRBV6-1 and J is TRBJ2-5; absent DNA, TCRdb's TRBD1 call cannot be checked. The CDR3 covers 15 residues. The germline V gene encodes CDR1 MNHNS and CDR2 SASEGT. The CDR3 sequence is CASSLPGQEGETQYF.

The V gene is TRBV9, the J gene TRBJ2-6; the D call of TRBD1 rests on TCRdb alone, since no DNA is present to check it. The length of the CDR3 is 15 residues. Germline V gene data show CDR1 as SGDLS and CDR2 as YYNGEE. This CDR3 reads CASSANRERANVLTF. Combining the CDR3 with reference TRBV9 and TRBJ2-6 gives the whole variable domain DSGVTQTPKHLITATGQRVTLRCSPRSGDLSVYWYQQSLDQGLQFLIQYYNGEERAKGNILERFSAQQFPDLHSELNLSSLELGDSALYFCASSANRERANVLTFGAGSRLTVL.

The chain joins TRBV5-1 to TRBJ2-3. From germline, CDR1 is SGHRS and CDR2 YFSETQ. This CDR3 has 17 residues. The CDR3 loop reads CASSLAIGVISTDTQYF.

This chain uses TRBV12-3 or TRBV12-4 with TRBJ1-2; TCRdb's D gene call, TRBD1, goes unchecked for lack of DNA. This CDR3 region has 15 residues. The CDR3 protein is CASSLGQGIGGGYTF.

This sequence joins TRBV29-1 and TRBJ2-5. The CDR3 totals 12 residues. In germline, CDR1 is SQVTM, CDR2 ANQGSEA. This chain's CDR3 is CSVLNYQETQYF.

This chain connects TRBV6-2 or TRBV6-3 to TRBJ1-6; checking the TCRdb D call of TRBD1 is not possible without DNA. Germline V gives CDR1 MNHEY, CDR2 SVGEGT. This CDR3 is built from 15 residues. CDR3 protein: CASASSWTENSPLHF.

The V and J genes are TRBV7-3 and TRBJ2-1; TCRdb gives TRBD2 as the D gene, but with no DNA this cannot be confirmed. CDR1 is SGHTA and CDR2 is FQGTGA in the germline V gene. The length of the CDR3 is 17 residues. CDR3 region: CASSLRSSGGFNNEQFF.

The gene calls are TRBV20-1 and TRBJ1-2; TCRdb lists TRBD1, though no DNA is available to test this call. Germline-derived CDR1 and CDR2 are DFQATT and SNEGSKA (reference sequence). The CDR3 length is 14 residues. CDR3 protein: CSAGEGADPYGYTF.

This CDR3 reads CASNLPGLVGYNEQFF. The rearrangement uses TRBV12-3 or TRBV12-4 and TRBJ2-1; TCRdb's D call, TRBD2, is unchecked because there is no DNA. CDR3 size: 16 residues.

The chain employs TRBV12-3 or TRBV12-4 and TRBJ1-1. The CDR3 covers 13 residues. CDR3 region: CASREEVNTEAFF.

The rearrangement joins TRBV5-6 to TRBJ2-6. The V gene's germline CDR1 is SGHDT and CDR2 YYEEEE. The CDR3 is 14 residues long. This chain's CDR3 is CASRASSGANVLTF.

The rearrangement uses TRBV7-4 and TRBJ2-1; lacking DNA, the TRBD2 call made by TCRdb goes unchecked. The CDR3 contains 16 residues. Germline-derived CDR1 and CDR2 are SGHVT and SQSDAQ. The CDR3 loop is CASSSRGLSSYNEQFF.

V gene TRBV3-1 combines with J gene TRBJ1-6. The CDR3 spans 14 residues. CDR1 and CDR2 (germline): LGHDT, YNNKEL (reference sequence). The CDR3 loop is CASSQVRGSSPLHF.